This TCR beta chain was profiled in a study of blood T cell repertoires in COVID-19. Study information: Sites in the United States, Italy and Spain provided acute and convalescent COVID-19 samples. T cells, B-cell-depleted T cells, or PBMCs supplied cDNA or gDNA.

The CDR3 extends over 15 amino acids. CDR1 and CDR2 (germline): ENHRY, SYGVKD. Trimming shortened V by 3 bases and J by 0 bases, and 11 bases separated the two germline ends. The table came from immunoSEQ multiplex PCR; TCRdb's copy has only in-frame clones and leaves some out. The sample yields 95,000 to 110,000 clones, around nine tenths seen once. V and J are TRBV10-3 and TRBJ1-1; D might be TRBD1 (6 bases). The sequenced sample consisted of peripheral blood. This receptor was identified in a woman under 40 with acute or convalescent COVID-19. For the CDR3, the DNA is TGTGCCATCAGTGATTATCAGGGGTTGAACACTGAAGCTTTCTTT. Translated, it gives CAISDYQGLNTEAFF.